The rows below give T cell receptor beta chains drawn from one sample of a study of technical replicates of blood from four donors. Data came from immunoSEQ multiplex PCR; TCRdb stores just in-frame clones and leaves some out. The sample yields under 100,000 clones, roughly 95% seen once. Sequencing was carried out using T cells isolated from PBMCs. The receptors were gathered from a human donor in good health. CDR3s leave out the opening cysteine and the closing phenylalanine or tryptophan. Each record gives: clone size, V gene, J gene, CDR3 protein. The listing skips clone size in some rows; elsewhere it reads once, few, many or a size class.

NA	TRBV9	TRBJ1-1	ASSVAPGEVSVTEAF
NA	TRBV2	TRBJ2-7	ARTGTGGYEQY
NA	TRBV29-1	TRBJ2-2	SVGYYTGELF
NA	TRBV28	TRBJ2-1	ASALAGSYNEQF
NA	TRBV7-9	TRBJ1-1	ASSSAGTMNTEAF
once	TRBV7-2	TRBJ2-1	ASSLLAAKHSEQF
once	TRBV6-1	TRBJ1-2	ASSEGSDSRYGYT
NA	TRBV6-5	TRBJ2-7	ASSYSGGDSYEQY
NA	TRBV10-3	TRBJ1-2	AISGATGSGYT
NA	TRBV2	TRBJ2-5	ASSRDREETQY
NA	TRBV30	TRBJ1-1	AWSVDSLNTEAF
NA	TRBV7-2	TRBJ2-3	ASSPRRGGDTQY
NA	TRBV27	TRBJ2-1	ASSLVAGVYNEQF
NA	TRBV10-3	TRBJ1-2	AISGDGGAIFRRGYT
NA	TRBV6-5	TRBJ1-5	AGSSWVGYNQPQH
NA	TRBV19	TRBJ2-2	ASSIGQAGELF
once	TRBV30	TRBJ2-7	AWSNGLAGYEQY
NA	TRBV6-4	TRBJ1-1	ASRKDSGNTEAF
NA	TRBV19	TRBJ2-2	ASSIGTGYYTGELF
NA	TRBV28	TRBJ1-4	ASSLSGQGLSNEKLF
once	TRBV5-1	TRBJ2-1	ASSLGLAGGEQF
NA	TRBV7-9	TRBJ2-1	ASSWDREYNEQF
NA	TRBV4-1	TRBJ1-1	ASRDPRGVNTEAF
NA	TRBV19	TRBJ1-1	ASSKDRGTEAF
NA	TRBV27	TRBJ1-5	ASSPGQGGQPQH
few	TRBV7-2	TRBJ2-7	ASSLERGAKEQY
NA	TRBV7-9	TRBJ2-1	ASSLDSFYNEQF
NA	TRBV6-5	TRBJ2-2	ASSMGSLTGELF
NA	TRBV30	TRBJ2-1	AWSTPGGTNEQF
NA	TRBV7-3	TRBJ2-5	ASSYQFQETQY
once	TRBV6-1	TRBJ1-2	ASSAYSLQGPYGYT
NA	TRBV28	TRBJ2-5	ASSPWAGGGKQETQY
NA	TRBV5-1	TRBJ1-1	ASTEGQLVNTEAF
NA	TRBV4-1	TRBJ1-5	ASSQVYYQPQH
NA	TRBV27	TRBJ2-2	ASSLPAAAFTGELF
NA	TRBV19	TRBJ2-1	ASSISPTSGEQF
once	TRBV9	TRBJ1-2	ASSVAGEPYGYT
NA	TRBV7-6	TRBJ2-7	ASSLIASYEQY
NA	TRBV19	TRBJ1-1	ASRSGMNTEAF
NA	TRBV18	TRBJ2-7	ASSPRMTSGDYEQY
NA	TRBV27	TRBJ2-3	ASSLVTGVGPDTQY
NA	TRBV4-3	TRBJ1-4	ASSQDHRQGEKLF
once	TRBV6-5	TRBJ1-5	ASVGQGLSNQPQH
once	TRBV11-2	TRBJ2-1	ASSELANEQF
NA	TRBV25-1	TRBJ2-1	ASSPGLANEQF
NA	TRBV30	TRBJ1-1	AWQRSAANTEAF
once	TRBV4-3	TRBJ2-7	ASSQEGGVGYEQY
NA	TRBV7-3	TRBJ2-1	ASSPQGANEQF
NA	TRBV7-2	TRBJ2-1	ASSLTSGRLNEQF
NA	TRBV25-1	TRBJ1-5	ATRGQGGQPQH
NA	TRBV19	TRBJ1-4	ASRQQGSNEKLF
NA	TRBV28	TRBJ1-5	ASSLLQGRQPQH
NA	TRBV11-1	TRBJ1-2	ASSLAPTGPYGYT